The 10 T cell receptor beta chains reported below all come from one sample, sequenced in a study of T-cell reconstitution after alpha-beta-depleted transplantation in children. TCRbeta library construction was performed incorporating unique molecular identifiers. TCRdb called the PCR reads again in MiXCR, with one record for every CDR3 protein. Among about 440,000 distinct CDR3 sequences listed, roughly two fifths were seen once. The input for sequencing was PBMCs, taken before TCRalphabeta/CD19-depleted stem cell transplant. Source of these receptors: a girl aged 2 to 10 with aplastic anemia, due to receive a stem cell transplant.

This chain uses TRBV29-1 with TRBJ2-3, with a tentative D call TRBD2 (6 bases). Per germline, CDR1 SQVTM and CDR2 ANQGSEA. V lost 6 bases and J lost 2, with 12 bases in between. The CDR3 spans 13 residues. CDR3 region: CSVLRGSTDTQYF. In DNA, the CDR3 is TGCAGCGTCCTTCGGGGGTCCACAGATACGCAGTATTTT.

This clonotype was counted many times. This chain connects TRBV5-4 to TRBJ2-7, with D possibly called TRBD1 or TRBD2 (6 bases each). The CDR3 is 13 amino acids. V gave up 10 bases and J gave up 0 bases, with 14 bases separating them. Germline loops: CDR1 SGHNT, CDR2 YYREEE (reference sequence). This CDR3 reads CAYGGGDSYEQYF. The DNA for the CDR3 is TGTGCCTACGGGGGCGGAGACTCCTACGAGCAGTACTTC. The variable domain in full, completed from reference TRBV5-4 and TRBJ2-7, reads ETGVTQSPTHLIKTRGQQVTLRCSSQSGHNTVSWYQQALGQGPQFIFQYYREEENGRGNFPPRFSGLQFPNYSSELNVNALELDDSALYLCAYGGGDSYEQYFGPGTRLTVT.

The genes are TRBV5-1 and TRBJ2-2; 7 nucleotides agree with TRBD1. The CDR3 extends over 15 amino acids. The V gene's germline CDR1 is SGHRS and CDR2 YFSETQ. The V segment lost 2 bases and the J segment 4 bases; nucleotides outside the gene matches: 5. CDR3 loop: CASSFKGASTGELFF. The CDR3 DNA is TGCGCCAGCAGCTTTAAGGGGGCGAGCACCGGGGAGCTGTTTTTT.

This clonotype was seen more than once but under ten times. The chain employs TRBV7-9 and TRBJ2-5; the D is unclear. Deletions cut 6 bases from V and 2 bases from J, with 13 bases between. This CDR3 contains 14 residues. Germline V gene data show CDR1 as SEHNR and CDR2 as FQNEAQ (reference sequence). The CDR3 DNA follows: TGTGCCAGCAGTATAACCGGGCGTCAAGAGACCCAGTACTTC. Translating gives CASSITGRQETQYF.

J is TRBJ1-2 and V is TRBV12-3 or TRBV12-4; possible D gene TRBD1, 6 bases. This CDR3 contains 14 residues. V was shortened by 6 bases and J by 7 bases, with 18 bases between the two germline ends. In nucleotides, the CDR3 is TGTGCCAGCAGCCTCCAACAGGGACTGACTGGCTACACCTTC. Residues: CASSLQQGLTGYTF.

This clonotype has just a few counts. The J gene is TRBJ2-2, the V gene TRBV12-3 or TRBV12-4, with D tentatively TRBD2 (7 bases). Trimming removed 6 bases at V and 6 bases at J, with 11 bases between. The CDR3 is 13 amino acids. The DNA for the CDR3 is TGTGCCAGCAGACACGGGGGGCCCGGGGAGCTGTTTTTT. Translated: CASRHGGPGELFF.

The CDR3 sequence is CSVREVSGANVLTF. DNA for the CDR3: TGCAGCGTGAGAGAGGTGTCTGGGGCCAACGTCCTGACTTTC. V gene TRBV29-1 combines with J gene TRBJ2-6, with unresolved D. The CDR3 consists of 14 residues. Germline V CDR1 and CDR2: SQVTM, ANQGSEA. V was trimmed by 6 bases and J by 1 base, leaving 10 bases between them.

Ten or more counts support this clonotype. V is TRBV5-1 and J is TRBJ2-1; D may match TRBD1 or TRBD2 (5 bases each). The CDR3 extends over 12 amino acids. Germline-derived CDR1 and CDR2 are SGHRS and YFSETQ. Trimming stripped 5 bases from V and 9 bases from J, with 12 bases between. The CDR3 here is CASSFGDGEQFF. As DNA, the CDR3 is TGCGCCAGCAGTTTTGGGGACGGTGAGCAGTTCTTC.

This clonotype was detected only a few times. The chain couples TRBV28 to TRBJ1-1; D might be TRBD1 (6 bases). The ends were cut back, 6 bases at V and 0 bases at J, with 14 bases in the middle. This CDR3 region has 15 residues. CDR1 and CDR2 (germline): MDHEN, SYDVKM. The CDR3 DNA follows: TGTGCCAGCAGGGGGGGGCTAGCAGTGAACACTGAAGCTTTCTTT. Protein sequence: CASRGGLAVNTEAFF.

The rearrangement uses TRBV5-1 and TRBJ2-7; TRBD1 matches 7 bases. V was clipped by 4 bases and J by 1 base; unmatched bases: 8. This CDR3 is built from 15 residues. CDR1 and CDR2 from the germline V gene are SGHRS and YFSETQ. The CDR3, as DNA: TGCGCCAGCAGCAGAGGCCAGGGGGTGTCCTACGAGCAGTACTTC. Protein: CASSRGQGVSYEQYF.